This TCR beta chain is drawn from a study of cytomegalovirus exposure and HLA in healthy donors. The CDR3 loop spans 15 amino acids. V was pared by 3 bases and J by 8 bases, with 9 bases of the junction left unmatched. Germline V lookup: CDR1 LGHNA, CDR2 YSLEER. Donors were drawn from the 120-subject validation cohort, separate from the approximately 640-subject first cohort. Method: immunoSEQ multiplex PCR; TCRdb's copy keeps in-frame clones and lacks some. The sample comprises 120,000 or so clones, approximately 89% of which are singletons, and about 1.9% rests with the top ten. On this clone itself: Its antigen is unidentified.

Study-level points and caveats: The tendency of first-cohort TCR clusters to co-occur in the 90 to 150 validation repertoires was the finding of a later analysis. In vitro experiments confirmed that a few CMV-associated chains were specific for CMV antigens.

The chain carries TRBV4-3 and TRBJ1-4, with 7 bases matching TRBD1. The receptor comes from a woman aged 18-35 years in good health and CMV-seronegative. Material for sequencing was PBMCs. The CDR3 loop reads CASSQIGTDPEKLFF. In DNA form, the CDR3 reads TGCGCCAGCAGCCAGATAGGGACAGATCCCGAAAAACTGTTTTTT.